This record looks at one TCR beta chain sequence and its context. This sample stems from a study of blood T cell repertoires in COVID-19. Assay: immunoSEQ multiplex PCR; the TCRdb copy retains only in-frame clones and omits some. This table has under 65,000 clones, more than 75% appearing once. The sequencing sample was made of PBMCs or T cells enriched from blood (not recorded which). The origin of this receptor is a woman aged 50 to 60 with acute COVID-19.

CDR3 DNA: TGTGCCAGCAGCCCCCGGGACAGGAGCACTGAAGCTTTCTTT. Its translation: CASSPRDRSTEAFF. This rearrangement joins TRBV9 to TRBJ1-1, with 8 bases aligning to TRBD1. This CDR3 comprises 14 residues. Germline CDR1 and CDR2: SGDLS and YYNGEE. With 4 bases clipped from V and 4 bases from J, the junction kept 6 bases outside the gene matches.